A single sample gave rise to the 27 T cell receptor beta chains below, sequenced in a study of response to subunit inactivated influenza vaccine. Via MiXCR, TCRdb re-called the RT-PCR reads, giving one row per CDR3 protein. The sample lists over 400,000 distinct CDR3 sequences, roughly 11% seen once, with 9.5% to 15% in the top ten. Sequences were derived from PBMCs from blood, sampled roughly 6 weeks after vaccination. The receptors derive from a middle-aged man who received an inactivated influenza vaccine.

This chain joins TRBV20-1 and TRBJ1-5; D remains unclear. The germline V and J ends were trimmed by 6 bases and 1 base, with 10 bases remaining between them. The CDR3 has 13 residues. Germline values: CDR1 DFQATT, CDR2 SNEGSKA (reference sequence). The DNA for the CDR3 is TGCAGTGCAAGGGAAACAAGCAATCAGCCCCAGCATTTT. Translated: CSARETSNQPQHF.

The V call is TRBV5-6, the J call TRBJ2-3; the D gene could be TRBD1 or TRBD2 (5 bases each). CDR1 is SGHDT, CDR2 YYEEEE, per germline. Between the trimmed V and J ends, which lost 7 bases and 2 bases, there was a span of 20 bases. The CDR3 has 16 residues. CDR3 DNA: TGTGCCAGCCGCCCCGATCCTGGGACCCCCACAGATACGCAGTATTTT. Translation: CASRPDPGTPTDTQYF. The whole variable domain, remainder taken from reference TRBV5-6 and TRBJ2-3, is DAGVTQSPTHLIKTRGQQVTLRCSPKSGHDTVSWYQQALGQGPQFIFQYYEEEERQRGNFPDRFSGHQFPNYSSELNVNALLLGDSALYLCASRPDPGTPTDTQYFGPGTRLTVL.

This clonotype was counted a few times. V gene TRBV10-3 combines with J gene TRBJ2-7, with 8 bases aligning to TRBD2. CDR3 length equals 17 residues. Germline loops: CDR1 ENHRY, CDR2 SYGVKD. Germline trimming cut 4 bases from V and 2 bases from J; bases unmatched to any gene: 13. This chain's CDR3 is CAISVIEDSGNPYEQYF. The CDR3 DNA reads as TGTGCCATCAGTGTGATCGAGGATAGCGGGAATCCCTACGAGCAGTACTTC.

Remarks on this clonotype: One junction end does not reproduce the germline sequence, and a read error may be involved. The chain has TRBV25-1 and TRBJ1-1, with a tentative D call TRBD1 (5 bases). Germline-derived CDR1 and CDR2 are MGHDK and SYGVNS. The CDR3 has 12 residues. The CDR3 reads CTSRVAATEAFF. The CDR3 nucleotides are TGTACCAGCAGGGTGGCGGCGACTGAAGCTTTCTTT. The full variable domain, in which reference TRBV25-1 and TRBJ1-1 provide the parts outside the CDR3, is EADIYQTPRYLVIGTGKKITLECSQTMGHDKMYWYQQDPGMELHLIHYSYGVNSTEKGDLSSESTVSRIRTEHFPLTLESARPSHTSQYLCTSRVAATEAFFGQGTRLTVV.

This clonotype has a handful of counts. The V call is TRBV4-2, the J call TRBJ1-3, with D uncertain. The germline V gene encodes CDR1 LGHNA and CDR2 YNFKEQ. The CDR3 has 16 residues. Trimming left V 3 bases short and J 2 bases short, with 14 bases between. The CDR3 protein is CASSHIDESPGNTIYF. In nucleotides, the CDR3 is TGTGCCAGCAGCCACATCGACGAGTCTCCTGGAAACACCATATATTTT.

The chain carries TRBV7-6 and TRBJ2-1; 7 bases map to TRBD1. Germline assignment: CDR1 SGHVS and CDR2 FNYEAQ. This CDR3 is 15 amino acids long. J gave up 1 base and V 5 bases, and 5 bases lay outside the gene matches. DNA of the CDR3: TGTGCCAGCAGCCAGGACAGGTTATCCTACAATGAGCAGTTCTTC. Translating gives CASSQDRLSYNEQFF. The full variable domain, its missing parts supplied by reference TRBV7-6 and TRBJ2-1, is GAGVSQSPRYKVTKRGQDVALRCDPISGHVSLYWYRQALGQGPEFLTYFNYEAQQDKSGLPNDRFSAERPEGSISTLTIQRTEQRDSAMYRCASSQDRLSYNEQFFGPGTRLTVL.

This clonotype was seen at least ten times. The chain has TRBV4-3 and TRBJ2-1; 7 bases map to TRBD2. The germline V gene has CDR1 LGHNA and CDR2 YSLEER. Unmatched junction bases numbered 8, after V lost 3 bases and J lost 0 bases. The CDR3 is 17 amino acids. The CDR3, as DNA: TGCGCCAGCAGCCATCAGTGGGGCGGGAGCTCCTACAATGAGCAGTTCTTC. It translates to CASSHQWGGSSYNEQFF.

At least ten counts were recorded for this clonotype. Written as DNA, the CDR3 is TGTGCCAGCAGTTTCGCAGGGGGTAATTCACCCCTCCACTTT. Translating gives CASSFAGGNSPLHF. V usage is TRBV12-3 or TRBV12-4 and J usage is TRBJ1-6, with 7 bases matching TRBD1. The junction had 2 bases not matched to a gene; V was cut back by 3 bases and J by 6 bases. The CDR3 extends over 14 amino acids.

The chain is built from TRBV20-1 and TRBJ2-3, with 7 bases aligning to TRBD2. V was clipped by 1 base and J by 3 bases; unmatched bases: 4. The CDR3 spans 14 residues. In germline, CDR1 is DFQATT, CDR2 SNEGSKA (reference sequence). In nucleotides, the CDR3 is TGCAGTGCTAGAGGCAATAGCGGGACAGATACGCAGTATTTT. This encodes CSARGNSGTDTQYF.

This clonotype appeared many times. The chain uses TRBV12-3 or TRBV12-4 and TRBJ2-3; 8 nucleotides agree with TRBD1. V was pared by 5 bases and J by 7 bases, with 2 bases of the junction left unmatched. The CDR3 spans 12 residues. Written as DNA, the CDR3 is TGTGCCAGCAGTGACAGGGGATATACGCAGTATTTT. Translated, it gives CASSDRGYTQYF.

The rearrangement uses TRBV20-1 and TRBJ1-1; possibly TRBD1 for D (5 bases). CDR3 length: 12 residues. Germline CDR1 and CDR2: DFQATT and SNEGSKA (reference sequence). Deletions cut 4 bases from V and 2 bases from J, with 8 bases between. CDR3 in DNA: TGCAGTGCTACCGGGACTAACACTGAAGCTTTCTTT. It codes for CSATGTNTEAFF.

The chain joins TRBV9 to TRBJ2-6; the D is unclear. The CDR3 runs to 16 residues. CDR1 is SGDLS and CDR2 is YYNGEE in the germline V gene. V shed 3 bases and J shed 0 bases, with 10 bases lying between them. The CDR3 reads CASSGRAGSGANVLTF. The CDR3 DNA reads TGTGCCAGCAGCGGCCGGGCCGGCTCTGGGGCCAACGTCCTGACTTTC.

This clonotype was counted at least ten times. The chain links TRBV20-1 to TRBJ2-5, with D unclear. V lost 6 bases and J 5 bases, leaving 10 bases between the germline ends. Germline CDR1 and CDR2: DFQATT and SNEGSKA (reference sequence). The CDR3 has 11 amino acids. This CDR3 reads CSATKGETQYF. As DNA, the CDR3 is TGCAGTGCAACGAAAGGGGAGACCCAGTACTTC.

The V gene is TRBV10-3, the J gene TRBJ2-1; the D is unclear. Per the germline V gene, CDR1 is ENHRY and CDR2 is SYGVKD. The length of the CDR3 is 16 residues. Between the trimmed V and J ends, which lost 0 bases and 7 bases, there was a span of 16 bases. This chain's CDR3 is CAISESVRSRANEQFF. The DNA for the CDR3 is TGTGCCATCAGTGAGTCTGTGCGGAGTAGGGCGAATGAGCAGTTCTTC.

This CDR3 reads CASSLGRTAQYF. CDR3 sequence (DNA): TGTGCCAGCAGCTTAGGCCGCACGGCCCAGTACTTC. The chain is built from TRBV11-2 and TRBJ2-5; no reliable D call. V lost 1 base and J lost 9, with 9 bases in between. Germline lookup yields CDR1 SGHAT and CDR2 FQNNGV. This CDR3 contains 12 residues.

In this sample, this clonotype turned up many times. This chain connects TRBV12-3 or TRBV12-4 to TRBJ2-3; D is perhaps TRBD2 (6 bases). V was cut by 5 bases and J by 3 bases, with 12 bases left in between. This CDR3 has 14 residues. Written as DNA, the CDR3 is TGTGCCAGCAGTAAAGCGGGTTGGACAGATACGCAGTATTTT. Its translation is CASSKAGWTDTQYF.

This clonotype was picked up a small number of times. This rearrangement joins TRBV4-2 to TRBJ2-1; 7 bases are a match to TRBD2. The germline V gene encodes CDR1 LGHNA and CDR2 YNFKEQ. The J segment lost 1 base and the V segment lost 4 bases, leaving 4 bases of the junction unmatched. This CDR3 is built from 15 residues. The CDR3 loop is CASSPTSESYNEQFF. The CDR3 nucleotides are TGTGCCAGCAGCCCCACTAGCGAATCCTACAATGAGCAGTTCTTC.

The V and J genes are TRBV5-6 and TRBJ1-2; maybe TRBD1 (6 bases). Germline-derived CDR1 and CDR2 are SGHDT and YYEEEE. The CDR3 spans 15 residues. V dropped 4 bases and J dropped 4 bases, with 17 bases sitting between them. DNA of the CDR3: TGTGCCAGCAGCCAAGACAGGTCTTGGAGCTATGGCTACACCTTC. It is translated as CASSQDRSWSYGYTF.

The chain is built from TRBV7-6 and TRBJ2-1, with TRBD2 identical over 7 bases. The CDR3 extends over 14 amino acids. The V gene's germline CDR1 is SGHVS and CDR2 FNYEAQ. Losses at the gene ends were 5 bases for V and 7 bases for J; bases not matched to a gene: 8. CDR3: CASSKPGLRNEQFF. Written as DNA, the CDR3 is TGTGCCAGCAGCAAACCGGGACTAAGAAATGAGCAGTTCTTC.

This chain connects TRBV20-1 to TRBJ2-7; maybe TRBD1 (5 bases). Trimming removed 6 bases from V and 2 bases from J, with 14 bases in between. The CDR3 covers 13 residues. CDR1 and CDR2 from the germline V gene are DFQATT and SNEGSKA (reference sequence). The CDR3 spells CSAPLDSTYEQYF. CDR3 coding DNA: TGCAGTGCCCCTTTAGACAGTACCTACGAGCAGTACTTC.

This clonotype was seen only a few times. CDR3 sequence: CSVENRNTGELFF. CDR3 bases: TGCAGCGTTGAAAATAGGAACACCGGGGAGCTGTTTTTT. The V gene is TRBV29-1, the J gene TRBJ2-2, with D unresolved. The germline V and J ends were trimmed by 2 bases and 1 base, with 5 bases remaining between them. This CDR3 is 13 amino acids long. From germline, CDR1 is SQVTM and CDR2 ANQGSEA.

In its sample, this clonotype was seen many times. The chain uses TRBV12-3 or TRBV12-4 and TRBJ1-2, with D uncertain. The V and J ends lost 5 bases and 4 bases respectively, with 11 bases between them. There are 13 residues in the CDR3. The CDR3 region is CASSRQVVYGYTF. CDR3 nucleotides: TGTGCCAGCAGTCGGCAGGTAGTCTATGGCTACACCTTC.

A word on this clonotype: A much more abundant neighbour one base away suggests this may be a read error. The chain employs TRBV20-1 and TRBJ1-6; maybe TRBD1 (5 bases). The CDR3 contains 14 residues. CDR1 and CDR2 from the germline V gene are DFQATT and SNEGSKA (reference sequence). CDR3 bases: TGCAGTGCGAGAGGTGCCAGGGAGGTCTCACCCCTCCACTTT. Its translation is CSARGAREVSPLHF.

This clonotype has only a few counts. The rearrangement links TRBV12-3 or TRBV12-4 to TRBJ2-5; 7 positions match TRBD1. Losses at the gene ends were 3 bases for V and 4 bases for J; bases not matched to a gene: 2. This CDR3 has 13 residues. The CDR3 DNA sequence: TGTGCCAGCAGTTTGTACAGGGGAGAGACCCAGTACTTC. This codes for CASSLYRGETQYF.

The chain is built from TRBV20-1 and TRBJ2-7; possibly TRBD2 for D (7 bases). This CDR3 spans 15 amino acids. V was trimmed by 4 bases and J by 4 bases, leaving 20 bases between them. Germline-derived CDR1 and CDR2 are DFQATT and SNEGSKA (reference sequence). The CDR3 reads CSATSREGGPYEQYF. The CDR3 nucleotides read TGCAGTGCTACCTCTCGTGAGGGGGGGCCTTACGAGCAGTACTTC.

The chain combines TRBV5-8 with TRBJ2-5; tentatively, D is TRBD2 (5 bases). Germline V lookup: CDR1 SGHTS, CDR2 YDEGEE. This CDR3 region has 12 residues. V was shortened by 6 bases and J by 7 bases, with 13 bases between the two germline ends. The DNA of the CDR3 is TGTGCCAGCACCCAGCGGCCGCGGACCCAGTACTTC. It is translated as CASTQRPRTQYF.

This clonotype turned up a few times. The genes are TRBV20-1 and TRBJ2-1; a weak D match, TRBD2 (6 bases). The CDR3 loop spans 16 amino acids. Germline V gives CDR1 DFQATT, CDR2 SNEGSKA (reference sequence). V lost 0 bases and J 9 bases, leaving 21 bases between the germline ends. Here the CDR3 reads CSARDGSGSPTGEQFF. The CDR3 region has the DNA TGCAGTGCTAGAGATGGGAGCGGGTCCCCAACGGGTGAGCAGTTCTTC.